What follows are 18 T cell receptor beta chains derived from one specimen sequenced in a study of beta chain features in type 1 diabetes. The sequenced template was cDNA made from the entire isolated RNA. The assay was immunoSEQ multiplex PCR, and TCRdb's table has in-frame clones only and misses some. The sample has 860,000 or so clones, roughly 16% seen once. The sample consisted of naive CD4+ T cells from blood. The receptors derive from a woman aged 18-29 years in good health.

The V and J genes are TRBV9 and TRBJ1-2; the match to TRBD1 covers 7 bases. The CDR3 is 14 residues long. CDR1 and CDR2 (germline): SGDLS, YYNGEE. V was clipped by 4 bases and J by 1 base; unmatched bases: 4. Here the CDR3 DNA reads TGTGCCAGCAGCTCGGGACAGAATAACTATGGCTACACCTTC. Encoded protein: CASSSGQNNYGYTF.

The chain carries TRBV7-2 and TRBJ2-1; unclear D gene. Germline V gene sequence: CDR1 SGHTA, CDR2 FQGNSA. V was cut by 4 bases and J by 5 bases, with 6 bases left in between. The CDR3 length is 12 residues. CDR3 protein: CASSYINNEQFF. CDR3 DNA: TGTGCCAGCAGCTATATTAACAATGAGCAGTTCTTC.

This clone has a handful of counts. The V and J genes are TRBV7-9 and TRBJ1-2; D not certain. The CDR3 extends over 14 amino acids. The germline gives CDR1 SEHNR, CDR2 FQNEAQ (reference sequence). V was trimmed by 3 bases and J by 4 bases, leaving 12 bases between them. The CDR3 DNA is TGTGCCAGCAGCTTCGAACAACTTCTCTATGGCTACACCTTC. The encoded protein is CASSFEQLLYGYTF.

This clone was observed a handful of times. The rearrangement links TRBV9 to TRBJ2-2, with 8 bases matching TRBD1. Germline V CDR1 and CDR2: SGDLS, YYNGEE. With V trimmed by 1 base and J by 6 bases, 5 bases remained unmatched. The CDR3 loop spans 15 amino acids. The CDR3 bases are TGTGCCAGCAGCGTAACAGGGGGGCCCCCCGGGGAGCTGTTTTTT. It encodes CASSVTGGPPGELFF.

This clone appeared many times. The chain combines TRBV19 with TRBJ2-6; D is perhaps TRBD2 (6 bases). Germline CDR1 and CDR2: LNHDA and SQIVND (reference sequence). Trimming stripped 3 bases from V and 2 bases from J, with 11 bases between. The CDR3 is 16 amino acids. CDR3 amino acids: CASSMAGSPGANVLTF. The CDR3 nucleotides read TGTGCCAGTAGTATGGCCGGGAGCCCTGGGGCCAACGTCCTGACTTTC.

Turning to this clone: The same CDR3 also results from other DNA sequences found in this sample. The chain employs TRBV4-2 and TRBJ2-1; unclear D gene. This CDR3 spans 16 amino acids. V gave up 0 bases and J gave up 0 bases, with 9 bases separating them. The germline V gene has CDR1 LGHNA and CDR2 YNFKEQ. The CDR3 here is CASSQEGGSSYNEQFF. CDR3 in DNA: TGTGCCAGCAGCCAAGAAGGCGGAAGCTCCTACAATGAGCAGTTCTTC.

The V and J genes are TRBV7-9 and TRBJ2-2, with D possibly being TRBD1 (8 bases). From germline, CDR1 is SEHNR and CDR2 FQNEAQ (reference sequence). V lost 8 bases to trimming and J lost 1 base, with 17 bases between them. CDR3 length equals 16 residues. CDR3 sequence: CASRTSGTGNTGELFF. In DNA form, the CDR3 reads TGTGCCAGCCGAACGAGCGGGACAGGGAACACCGGGGAGCTGTTTTTT.

The V gene is TRBV29-1, the J gene TRBJ1-2; D unclear. Trimming removed 2 bases at V and 4 bases at J, with 14 bases between. The CDR3 consists of 14 residues. The V gene's germline CDR1 is SQVTM and CDR2 ANQGSEA. The CDR3 protein is CSVEYGRRAYGYTF. The CDR3 DNA reads TGCAGCGTTGAATATGGCCGACGGGCCTATGGCTACACCTTC.

This clone was seen a handful of times. CDR3 in amino acids: CASSLSRGNEQFF. CDR3 DNA sequence: TGTGCCAGCAGCTTAAGTAGAGGGAATGAGCAGTTCTTC. The chain is built from TRBV7-3 and TRBJ2-1; D is perhaps TRBD2 (5 bases). The CDR3 extends over 13 amino acids. Germline CDR1 SGHTA, CDR2 FQGTGA. Between the trimmed V and J ends, which lost 1 base and 7 bases, there was a span of 8 bases. The entire variable domain, with the rest obtained from reference TRBV7-3 and TRBJ2-1, is as follows: GAGVSQTPSNKVTEKGKYVELRCDPISGHTALYWYRQSLGQGPEFLIYFQGTGAADDSGLPNDRFFAVRPEGSVSTLKIQRTERGDSAVYLCASSLSRGNEQFFGPGTRLTVL.

This clone was seen a few times. This chain connects TRBV28 to TRBJ1-2; D perhaps matches TRBD1 (5 bases). V lost 10 bases, J lost 4 bases, and 13 bases lay in between. This CDR3 is 12 amino acids long. Germline V CDR1 and CDR2: MDHEN, SYDVKM. Here the CDR3 DNA reads TGTGCCACCACCGACAGTATCTATGGCTACACCTTC. As protein: CATTDSIYGYTF.

The rearrangement links TRBV27 to TRBJ1-3, with D perhaps TRBD1 (6 bases). In germline, CDR1 is MNHEY, CDR2 SMNVEV (reference sequence). V was trimmed by 5 bases and J by 4 bases, leaving 18 bases between them. The CDR3 consists of 16 residues. The DNA of the CDR3 is TGTGCCAGCAGTCCGAACGGGGGCAGAACGGGAAACACCATATATTTT. Translating it yields CASSPNGGRTGNTIYF.

The CDR3 region has the DNA TGCGCCAGTCAAAACATGCTAGCGGGAGCAGGCGAGCAGTACTTC. Translating it yields CASQNMLAGAGEQYF. The chain recombines TRBV4-3 with TRBJ2-7; 10 nucleotides agree with TRBD2. Germline V lookup: CDR1 LGHNA, CDR2 YSLEER. V lost 9 bases to trimming and J lost 6 bases; unmatched junction nucleotides: 14. This CDR3 comprises 15 residues.

This chain connects TRBV7-2 to TRBJ1-3; D ambiguous. The CDR3 has 12 residues. Trimming pared 9 bases from V and 0 bases from J, leaving 6 bases between. Germline V CDR1 and CDR2: SGHTA, FQGNSA. The CDR3 DNA reads TGTGCCAGTCATGACTCTGGAAACACCATATATTTT. This encodes CASHDSGNTIYF.

J is TRBJ2-5 and V is TRBV18; the D gene could be TRBD1 or TRBD2 (5 bases each). V lost 0 bases, J lost 5 bases, and 10 bases lay in between. The CDR3 consists of 14 residues. The germline gives CDR1 KGHSH, CDR2 LQKENI. The CDR3 loop reads CASSPPPGRETQYF. The CDR3 coding sequence is TGTGCCAGCTCACCACCGCCGGGGCGGGAGACCCAGTACTTC.

This clone was picked up a small number of times. V usage is TRBV4-2 and J usage is TRBJ1-1; 10 nucleotides agree with TRBD1. This CDR3 has 15 amino acids. CDR1 and CDR2 from the germline V gene are LGHNA and YNFKEQ. V lost 4 bases to trimming and J lost 5 bases; unmatched junction nucleotides: 7. CDR3 in amino acids: CASSRIGTGETEAFF. The CDR3 DNA is TGTGCCAGCAGCCGGATTGGGACAGGGGAGACTGAAGCTTTCTTT.

The genes are TRBV10-3 and TRBJ2-1, with 14 positions matching TRBD2. This CDR3 is built from 16 residues. Germline CDR1 reads ENHRY; CDR2 reads SYGVKD. The ends lost 8 bases at V and 4 bases at J; junction bases unmatched: 7. The CDR3 region has the DNA TGTGCCATCGTCGGGACTAGCGGGAGCCTTTACAATGAGCAGTTCTTC. Translating it yields CAIVGTSGSLYNEQFF.

This clone occurred a few times. V and J are TRBV29-1 and TRBJ2-1, with 9 bases that match TRBD2. CDR3 length: 18 residues. The V gene end was trimmed by 5 bases and the J gene end by 0 bases; junction bases not matched to a gene: 14. CDR1 is SQVTM, CDR2 ANQGSEA, per germline. CDR3 loop: CSVISTSGGSSSYNEQFF. The CDR3 nucleotides are TGCAGCGTTATCTCGACTAGCGGAGGTTCTAGCTCCTACAATGAGCAGTTCTTC.

CDR3 protein: CASRGSQGNSYEQYF. The CDR3 nucleotides read TGTGCCAGCAGAGGCTCGCAGGGAAACTCCTACGAGCAGTACTTC. V usage is TRBV2 and J usage is TRBJ2-7, with D possibly TRBD1 on 5 matching bases. CDR3 size: 15 residues. Trimming took off 6 bases at V and 0 bases at J, with 15 bases between the two ends. Per the germline V gene, CDR1 is SNHLY and CDR2 is FYNNEI.